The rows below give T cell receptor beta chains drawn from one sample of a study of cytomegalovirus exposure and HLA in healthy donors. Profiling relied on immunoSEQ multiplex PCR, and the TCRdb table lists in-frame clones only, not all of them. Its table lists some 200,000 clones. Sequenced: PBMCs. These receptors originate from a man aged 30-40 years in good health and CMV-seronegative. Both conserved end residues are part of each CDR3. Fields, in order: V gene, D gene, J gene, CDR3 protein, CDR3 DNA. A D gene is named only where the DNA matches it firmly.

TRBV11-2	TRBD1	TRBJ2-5	CASSRQGETQYF	TGTGCCAGCAGCCGACAGGGCGAGACCCAGTACTTC
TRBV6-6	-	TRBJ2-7	CASSYSSQIYEQYF	TGTGCCAGCAGTTACTCATCACAGATCTACGAGCAGTACTTC
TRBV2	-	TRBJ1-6	CASSTLQGNSPLHF	TGTGCCAGCAGTACCTTACAGGGTAATTCACCCCTCCACTTT
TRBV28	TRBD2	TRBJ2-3	CASSLGSGLAGLWDTQYF	TGTGCCAGCAGTTTAGGGTCAGGACTAGCGGGATTGTGGGATACGCAGTATTTT
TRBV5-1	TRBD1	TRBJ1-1	CASSSRTGGTSSEAFF	TGCGCCAGCAGCTCAAGGACAGGGGGCACAAGCTCTGAAGCTTTCTTT
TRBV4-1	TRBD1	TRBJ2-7	CASSLRQDRGSYEQYF	TGCGCCAGCAGCCTCCGACAGGACAGGGGGTCCTACGAGCAGTACTTC
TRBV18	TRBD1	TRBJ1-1	CASSGQGGITEAFF	TGTGCCAGCTCAGGACAGGGGGGAATCACTGAAGCTTTCTTT
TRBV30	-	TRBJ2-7	CAWDKNKGEQYF	TGTGCCTGGGACAAGAACAAGGGGGAGCAGTACTTC
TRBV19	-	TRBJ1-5	CASSSPYRENQPQHF	TGTGCCAGTAGCAGCCCTTACAGGGAAAATCAGCCCCAGCATTTT
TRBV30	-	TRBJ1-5	CAWSKGVSNQPQHF	TGTGCCTGGAGTAAGGGAGTGAGCAATCAGCCCCAGCATTTT
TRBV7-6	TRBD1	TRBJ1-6	CASSRGQGDGSPLHF	TGTGCCAGCAGTCGGGGACAGGGGGACGGCTCACCCCTCCACTTT
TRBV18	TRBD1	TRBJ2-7	CASSTGTGTSGQYF	TGTGCCAGCTCTACCGGGACAGGGACCTCCGGGCAGTACTTC
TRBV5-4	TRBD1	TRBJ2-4	CASSLPGQGNIQYF	TGTGCCAGCAGCTTGCCGGGACAGGGGAACATTCAGTACTTC
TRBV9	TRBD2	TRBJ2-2	CASSVKGGAGELFF	TGTGCCAGCAGCGTAAAGGGAGGGGCCGGGGAGCTGTTTTTT
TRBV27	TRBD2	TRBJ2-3	CASSLAGRGTDTQYF	TGTGCCAGCAGTTTAGCCGGGAGGGGCACAGATACGCAGTATTTT
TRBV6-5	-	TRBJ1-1	CASSYPGATEAFF	TGTGCCAGCAGTTACCCGGGTGCGACTGAAGCTTTCTTT
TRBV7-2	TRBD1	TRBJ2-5	CASSNRDRRQETQYF	TGTGCCAGCAGCAACCGGGACAGACGACAAGAGACCCAGTACTTC
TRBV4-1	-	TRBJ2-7	CASSQLSSLAEQYF	TGCGCCAGCAGCCAACTGTCCTCCTTAGCCGAGCAGTACTTC
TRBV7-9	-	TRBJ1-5	CASSKDSRQPQHF	TGTGCCAGCAGTAAGGACAGCCGCCAGCCCCAGCATTTT
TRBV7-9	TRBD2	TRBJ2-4	CASTLGGVAKNIQYF	TGTGCCAGCACCCTCGGGGGGGTAGCCAAAAACATTCAGTACTTC
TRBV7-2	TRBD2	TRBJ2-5	CASSTRTSGGAGRETQYF	TGTGCCAGCAGCACCCGGACTAGCGGGGGAGCGGGTCGAGAGACCCAGTACTTC
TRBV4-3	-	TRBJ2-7	CASSLFTVGYEQYF	TGCGCCAGCAGCCTATTCACAGTAGGATACGAGCAGTACTTC
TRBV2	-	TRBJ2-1	CASRGQYNEQFF	TGTGCCAGCAGGGGACAATACAATGAGCAGTTCTTC
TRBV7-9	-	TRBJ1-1	CASSHPGGENTEAFF	TGTGCCAGCAGCCACCCGGGGGGGGAGAACACTGAAGCTTTCTTT
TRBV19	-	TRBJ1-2	CASSMGGRNRYGYTF	TGTGCCAGTAGTATGGGCGGGAGGAATAGATATGGCTACACCTTC
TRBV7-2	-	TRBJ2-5	CASSPLRETQYF	TGTGCCAGCAGCCCCCTGAGGGAGACCCAGTACTTC
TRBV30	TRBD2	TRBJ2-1	CAWTVAGGRTYNEQFF	TGTGCCTGGACCGTAGCGGGGGGGCGCACCTACAATGAGCAGTTCTTC
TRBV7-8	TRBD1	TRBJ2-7	CASSLGGTGDTYF	TGTGCCAGCAGCTTAGGAGGGACAGGGGACACCTACTTC
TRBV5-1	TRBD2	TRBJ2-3	CASSLTSGATDTQYF	TGCGCCAGCAGCTTGACTAGCGGGGCCACAGATACGCAGTATTTT
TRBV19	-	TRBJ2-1	CASSPRSTQGKQFF	TGTGCCAGTAGTCCCCGATCAACTCAGGGCAAGCAGTTCTTC
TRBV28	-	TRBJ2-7	CASSSSLLRLYEQYF	TGTGCCAGCAGTTCCTCCCTCTTGCGGCTTTACGAGCAGTACTTC
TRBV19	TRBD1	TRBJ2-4	CASSIQGELLAKNIQYF	TGTGCCAGTAGTATCCAGGGGGAACTACTAGCCAAAAACATTCAGTACTTC
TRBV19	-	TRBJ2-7	CASSIATGVSYEQYF	TGTGCCAGTAGTATAGCCACCGGGGTCTCCTACGAGCAGTACTTC
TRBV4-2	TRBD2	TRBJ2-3	CASSQEGLAGGTPTDTQYF	TGTGCCAGCAGCCAAGAAGGACTAGCGGGGGGGACTCCCACAGATACGCAGTATTTT
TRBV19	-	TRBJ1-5	CASTRELYSNQPQHF	TGTGCCAGTACCAGGGAACTGTATAGCAATCAGCCCCAGCATTTT
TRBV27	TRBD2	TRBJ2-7	CASRPTSAGGLYEQYF	TGTGCCAGCAGACCCACCAGCGCGGGAGGGCTATACGAGCAGTACTTC
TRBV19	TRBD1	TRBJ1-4	CASSMGTGGMLELFF	TGTGCCAGCTCCATGGGGACAGGGGGGATGTTAGAACTGTTTTTT
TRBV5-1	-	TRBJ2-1	CASSSLTGTPQSYQSSYNEQFF	TGCGCCAGCAGCTCGTTAACAGGGACCCCACAATCCTATCAGAGCTCCTACAATGAGCAGTTCTTC
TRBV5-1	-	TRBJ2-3	CASSFRRVTDTQYF	TGCGCCAGCAGCTTCAGGAGGGTCACAGATACGCAGTATTTT
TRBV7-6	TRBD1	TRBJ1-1	CASSFGTGIMNTEAFF	TGTGCCAGCAGCTTCGGGACAGGGATAATGAACACTGAAGCTTTCTTT
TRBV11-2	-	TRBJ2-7	CASSLVPGADYEQYF	TGTGCCAGCAGCTTAGTTCCAGGGGCGGACTACGAGCAGTACTTC
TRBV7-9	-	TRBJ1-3	CASSSGVRDLRNTIYF	TGTGCCAGCAGCTCGGGGGTTCGGGACTTGAGAAACACCATATATTTT
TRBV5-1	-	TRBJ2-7	CASSLRGAGEQYF	TGCGCCAGCAGCTTGCGGGGGGCCGGCGAGCAGTACTTC
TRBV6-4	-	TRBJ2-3	CASSDPLACPKDTQYF	TGTGCCAGCAGTGACCCGCTAGCGTGTCCAAAAGATACGCAGTATTTT
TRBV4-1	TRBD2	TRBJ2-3	CASKRTSGRPDTQYF	TGCGCCAGCAAAAGGACTAGCGGGAGGCCAGATACGCAGTATTTT
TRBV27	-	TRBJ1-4	CASSLYPRGGEKLFF	TGTGCCAGCAGTTTATATCCCCGGGGAGGTGAAAAACTGTTTTTT
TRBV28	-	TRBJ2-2	CASFPTNTGELFF	TGTGCCAGCTTCCCTACGAACACCGGGGAGCTGTTTTTT
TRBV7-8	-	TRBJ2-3	CASNANTDTQYF	TGTGCCAGCAACGCGAACACAGATACGCAGTATTTT
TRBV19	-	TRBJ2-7	CASTGGTYEQYF	TGTGCCAGTACCGGCGGTACCTACGAGCAGTACTTC
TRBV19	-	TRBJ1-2	CASSIPRGGGGNGYTF	TGTGCCAGTAGTATCCCCCGGGGGGGAGGGGGAAATGGCTACACCTTC
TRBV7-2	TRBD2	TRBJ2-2	CASSFTSGVFSGGELFF	TGTGCCAGCAGTTTCACTAGCGGGGTGTTTAGTGGCGGGGAGCTGTTTTTT
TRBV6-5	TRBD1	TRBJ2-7	CASSRDREGYEQYF	TGTGCCAGCAGCCGGGACAGGGAGGGCTACGAGCAGTACTTC
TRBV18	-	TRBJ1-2	CASSPFERPTGKSGYTF	TGTGCCAGCTCACCCTTCGAGCGGCCGACAGGCAAGTCGGGCTACACCTTC
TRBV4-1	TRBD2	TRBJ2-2	CASSRGGGAGELFF	TGCGCCAGCAGCCGCGGGGGAGGGGCCGGGGAGCTGTTTTTT
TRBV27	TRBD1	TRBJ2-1	CASSFRTGGRDEQFF	TGTGCCAGCAGTTTTCGGACAGGGGGCAGGGATGAGCAGTTCTTC
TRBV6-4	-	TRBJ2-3	CASSDGQNTQYF	TGTGCCAGCAGTGACGGACAGAATACGCAGTATTTT
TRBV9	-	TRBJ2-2	CASSVGGSELFF	TGTGCCAGCAGCGTTGGAGGGAGCGAGCTGTTTTTT
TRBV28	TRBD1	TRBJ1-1	CASNPGQGEGVAFF	TGTGCCAGCAATCCGGGACAGGGGGAGGGTGTAGCTTTCTTT